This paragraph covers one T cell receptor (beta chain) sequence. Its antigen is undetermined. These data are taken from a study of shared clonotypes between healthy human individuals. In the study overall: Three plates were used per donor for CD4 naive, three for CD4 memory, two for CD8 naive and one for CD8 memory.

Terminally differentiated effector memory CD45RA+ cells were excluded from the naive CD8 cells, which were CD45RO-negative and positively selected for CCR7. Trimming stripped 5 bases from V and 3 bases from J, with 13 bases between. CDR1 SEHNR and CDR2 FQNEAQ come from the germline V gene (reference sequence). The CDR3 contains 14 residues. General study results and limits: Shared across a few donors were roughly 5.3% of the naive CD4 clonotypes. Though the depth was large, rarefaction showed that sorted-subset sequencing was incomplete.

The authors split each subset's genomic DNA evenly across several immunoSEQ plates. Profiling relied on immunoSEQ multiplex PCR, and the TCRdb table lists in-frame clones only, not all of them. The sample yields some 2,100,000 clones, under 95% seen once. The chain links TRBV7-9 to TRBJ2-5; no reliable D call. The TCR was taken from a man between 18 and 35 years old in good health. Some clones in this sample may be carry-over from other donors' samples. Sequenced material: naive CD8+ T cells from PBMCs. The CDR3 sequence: CASSPPGTEETQYF. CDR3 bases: TGTGCCAGCAGCCCCCCGGGTACCGAAGAGACCCAGTACTTC.